What follows describes a single T cell receptor (beta chain). Its antigen is currently unknown. This CDR3 is built from 13 residues. Trimming stripped 4 bases from V and 8 bases from J, with 12 bases between. The germline CDR1 and CDR2 sequences are SGHTA and FQGNSA. This record belongs to a study of post-analysis software for immune sequencing data. The study's findings and limits: Patients had higher frequencies than controls of about 5 TRBV segments, including TRBV5-6, TRBV5-1 and TRBV20-1.

Unique molecular identifiers featured in each of the TCR beta cDNA libraries. TCRdb independently ran MiXCR on the PCR reads; one entry per CDR3 protein. The top ten clones hold 4.6% of a sample with 650,000 to 850,000 distinct CDR3 sequences, roughly half of them seen once. The chain recombines TRBV7-2 with TRBJ2-1, with D possibly matching TRBD2 (6 bases). The receptor's source is a girl aged 5-17 years with multiple sclerosis. The source material was blood. CDR3 loop: CASSSTSLYEQFF. The DNA for the CDR3 is TGTGCCAGCAGCTCGACTAGTTTATATGAGCAGTTCTTC. Full variable domain (missing parts from reference TRBV7-2 and TRBJ2-1): GAGVSQSPSNKVTEKGKDVELRCDPISGHTALYWYRQSLGQGLEFLIYFQGNSAPDKSGLPSDRFSAERTGGSVSTLTIQRTQQEDSAVYLCASSSTSLYEQFFGPGTRLTVL.